This T cell receptor beta chain stems from a study of control samples from healthy donors and cancer patients. The protocol was immunoSEQ multiplex PCR, while the TCRdb copy is restricted to in-frame clones and leaves out a portion. The table lists roughly 70,000 clones, 84% of them singletons. There are a few counts of this clone. The sequenced material came from blood. This TCR was recovered from a man aged 50 to 60 in good health.

CDR3 residues: CASSFETGNYGYTF. As DNA, the CDR3 is TGTGCCAGCAGCTTTGAGACGGGAAACTATGGCTACACCTTC. The chain joins TRBV13 to TRBJ1-2, with unresolved D. Germline CDR1 PRHDT, CDR2 FYEKMQ (reference sequence). The CDR3 has 14 residues. Deletions cut 3 bases from V and 2 bases from J, with 10 bases between.